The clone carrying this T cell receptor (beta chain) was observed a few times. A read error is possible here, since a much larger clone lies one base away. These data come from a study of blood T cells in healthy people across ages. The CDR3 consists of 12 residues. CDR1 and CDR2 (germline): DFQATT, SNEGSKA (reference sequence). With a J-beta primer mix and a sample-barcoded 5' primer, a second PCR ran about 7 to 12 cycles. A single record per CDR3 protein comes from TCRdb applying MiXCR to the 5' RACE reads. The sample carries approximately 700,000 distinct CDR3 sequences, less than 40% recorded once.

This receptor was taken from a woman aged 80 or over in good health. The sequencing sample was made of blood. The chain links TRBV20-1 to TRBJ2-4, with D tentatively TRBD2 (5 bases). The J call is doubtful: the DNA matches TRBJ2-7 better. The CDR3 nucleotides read TGCAGTGCTGGGCTTGGGAGATACGAGCAGTACTTC. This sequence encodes CSAGLGRYEQYF.